This T cell receptor beta chain derives from a study of beta chain features in type 1 diabetes. This CDR3 is 16 amino acids long. V shed 1 base and J 0 bases; nucleotides not matched to a gene: 6. Germline V CDR1 and CDR2: SGHTA, FQGNSA. About this clone: Antigen unknown.

General study results and limits: For type 1 diabetes patients, VDJ junctions showed fewer insertions and more deletions.

Since all of the isolated RNA was reverse transcribed, expressed TCRB transcripts were what got sequenced. Measured with immunoSEQ multiplex PCR; TCRdb has only the in-frame clones, and not every one. The sample lists 850,000 to 900,000 clones, 15% to 20% occurring once. This TCR derives from a woman in her late teens or twenties in good health. Sequenced input: naive CD4+ T cells from blood. The chain recombines TRBV7-2 with TRBJ2-7, with 7 nucleotides matching TRBD2. The CDR3 DNA sequence: TGTGCCAGCAGCTTAGTAGCGGGTCGGGACTCCTACGAGCAGTACTTC. It translates to CASSLVAGRDSYEQYF.